Shown below are 17 T cell receptor beta chains from a single sample sequenced in a study of T cells after yellow fever vaccination. Via MiXCR, TCRdb re-called the 5' RACE reads, giving one row per CDR3 protein. The table records 320,000 or so distinct CDR3 sequences, less than 9.5% of them present only once. The sequences come from PBMCs, collected more than 40 days after the first yellow fever vaccination. Source of these receptors: a man between 18 and 29 years old who received the YFV17D yellow fever vaccine.

The V and J genes are TRBV29-1 and TRBJ2-1, with D possibly TRBD1 on 6 matching bases. V was trimmed by 6 bases and J by 0 bases, leaving 12 bases between them. The CDR3 runs 14 residues. The V gene's germline CDR1 is SQVTM and CDR2 ANQGSEA. CDR3 protein: CSVAQGSSYNEQFF. The CDR3 DNA is TGCAGCGTCGCTCAGGGGAGCTCCTACAATGAGCAGTTCTTC.

The chain carries TRBV19 and TRBJ1-1, with TRBD1 matching over 8 bases. CDR3 length equals 14 residues. Trimming took 6 bases from V and 4 from J; bases not matched to a gene: 7. Germline-derived CDR1 and CDR2 are LNHDA and SQIVND (reference sequence). The CDR3 region has the DNA TGTGCCAGTAGGACGACAGGGGAATTCACTGAAGCTTTCTTT. Translating gives CASRTTGEFTEAFF.

This clonotype came up a few times. The CDR3 protein is CASSDRNNEQFF. DNA of the CDR3: TGTGCCAGCAGCGACCGAAACAATGAGCAGTTCTTC. The V and J genes are TRBV11-2 and TRBJ2-1; D is unresolved. The germline V and J ends were trimmed by 5 bases and 5 bases, with 7 bases remaining between them. There are 12 residues in the CDR3. In germline, CDR1 is SGHAT, CDR2 FQNNGV. The variable domain in full, with the rest retrieved from reference TRBV11-2 and TRBJ2-1, is EAGVAQSPRYKIIEKRQSVAFWCNPISGHATLYWYQQILGQGPKLLIQFQNNGVVDDSQLPKDRFSAERLKGVDSTLKIQPAKLEDSAVYLCASSDRNNEQFFGPGTRLTVL.

This clonotype was picked up a small number of times. The CDR3 DNA is TGTGCCAGCAGCCCCCAGACAGGGAGCAGGGAGCAGTACTTC. This codes for CASSPQTGSREQYF. The V gene is TRBV5-5, the J gene TRBJ2-7; TRBD1 matches 7 bases. This CDR3 region has 14 residues. The V and J ends lost 4 bases and 7 bases, in that order; junction bases with no gene match: 11. The germline CDR1 and CDR2 sequences are SGHKS and YYEKEE (reference sequence).

This clonotype was seen only a few times. This chain uses TRBV4-1 with TRBJ2-5; no clear D gene. The CDR3 contains 13 residues. CDR1 MGHRA and CDR2 YSYEKL come from the germline V gene. V was trimmed by 4 bases and J by 5 bases, leaving 11 bases between them. The DNA for the CDR3 is TGCGCCAGCAGCCCAGACATCGACGAGACCCAGTACTTC. Translation: CASSPDIDETQYF.

This clonotype was detected a few times. V usage is TRBV5-1 and J usage is TRBJ2-7; possible D gene TRBD1, 7 bases. Germline CDR1 is SGHRS and CDR2 is YFSETQ. V was trimmed by 3 bases and J by 3 bases, leaving 10 bases between them. CDR3 size: 13 residues. Here the CDR3 reads CASSWQGGYEQYV. In DNA, the CDR3 is TGCGCCAGCAGCTGGCAGGGGGGCTACGAGCAGTACGTC.

The chain recombines TRBV4-3 with TRBJ2-1, with TRBD2 as a possible D gene (7 bases). The CDR3 covers 15 residues. Trimming pared 1 base from V and 9 bases from J, leaving 16 bases between. Germline assignment: CDR1 LGHNA and CDR2 YSLEER. DNA of the CDR3: TGCGCCAGCAGCCAAGTGGAGCGGGGAGGGGGTGAGCAGTTCTTC. It codes for CASSQVERGGGEQFF.

This clonotype was recorded a few times. This chain connects TRBV12-3 or TRBV12-4 to TRBJ2-1, with D unclear. The CDR3 has 15 amino acids. V shed 5 bases and J shed 7 bases, with 18 bases lying between them. The CDR3 coding sequence is TGTGCCAGCAGTCCTCGTGGAGACCCCACGAATGAGCAGTTCTTC. It is translated as CASSPRGDPTNEQFF.

This clonotype was counted ten times or more. This chain uses TRBV5-1 with TRBJ2-7; D not certain. The CDR3 extends over 14 amino acids. V lost 2 bases and J 7 bases, leaving 16 bases between the germline ends. The germline V gene encodes CDR1 SGHRS and CDR2 YFSETQ. The DNA of the CDR3 is TGCGCCAGCAGCTTTCAGTACCCGGAGAAAGAGCAGTACTTC. Amino acids: CASSFQYPEKEQYF.

The chain couples TRBV20-1 to TRBJ2-7; 11 bases fit TRBD2. There are 14 residues in the CDR3. The J segment lost 4 bases and the V segment lost 4 bases, leaving 6 bases of the junction unmatched. Looked up from germline, CDR1 is DFQATT and CDR2 is SNEGSKA (reference sequence). The CDR3, as DNA: TGCAGTGCTAAGACTAGCGGGGTGTCATACGAGCAGTACTTC. Protein: CSAKTSGVSYEQYF.

Only a few counts were recorded for this clonotype. The J gene is TRBJ2-6, the V gene TRBV15; D is perhaps TRBD2 (5 bases). Trimming took off 8 bases at V and 1 base at J, with 6 bases between the two ends. The CDR3 totals 13 residues. The germline CDR1 and CDR2 sequences are LNHNV and YYDKDF (reference sequence). The CDR3 is CATRGSGANVLTF. As DNA, the CDR3 is TGTGCCACCCGGGGTTCTGGGGCCAACGTCCTGACTTTC. The complete variable domain, with remaining parts taken from reference TRBV15 and TRBJ2-6, reads DAMVIQNPRYQVTQFGKPVTLSCSQTLNHNVMYWYQQKSSQAPKLLFHYYDKDFNNEADTPDNFQSRRPNTSFCFLDIRSPGLGDTAMYLCATRGSGANVLTFGAGSRLTVL.

This clonotype was observed a few times. The chain has TRBV5-1 and TRBJ1-1; D remains ambiguous. The V gene's germline CDR1 is SGHRS and CDR2 YFSETQ. The CDR3 runs to 15 residues. V shed 0 bases and J shed 3 bases, with 12 bases lying between them. The CDR3 region has the DNA TGCGCCAGCAGCTTGGGATCCGGGTTGGACACTGAAGCTTTCTTT. Its translation is CASSLGSGLDTEAFF.

This clonotype turned up a few times. This chain links TRBV6-1 with TRBJ2-7; no reliable D call. CDR3 length: 13 amino acids. The ends were cut back, 2 bases at V and 5 bases at J, with 10 bases in the middle. Germline loops: CDR1 MNHNS, CDR2 SASEGT. The CDR3 loop is CASSERLDHEQYV. DNA of the CDR3: TGTGCCAGCAGTGAAAGGTTGGACCACGAGCAGTACGTC.

This clonotype turned up a few times. DNA for the CDR3: TGTGCCAGCAGCGTAGGACTAGCGGGGGCCCATTCTGGGGCCAACGTCCTGACTTTC. It is translated as CASSVGLAGAHSGANVLTF. The chain combines TRBV9 with TRBJ2-6; 12 bases are a match to TRBD2. The CDR3 contains 19 residues. Germline V gives CDR1 SGDLS, CDR2 YYNGEE. The trim removed 0 bases at V and 1 base at J, leaving 5 bases unmatched.

This clonotype has only a few counts. This chain links TRBV12-3 or TRBV12-4 with TRBJ2-1, with D maybe TRBD2 (7 bases). The CDR3 covers 15 residues. V was cut by 3 bases and J by 5 bases, with 14 bases left in between. The CDR3 DNA reads as TGTGCCAGCAGTTTTGGGCGGGGGCGAAACAATGAGCAGTTCTTC. Residues: CASSFGRGRNNEQFF.

The CDR3 DNA reads TGTGCCAGCAGCTTAAGGGTTGCGGGTGGCCCTGAGGAGCAGTACTTC. It codes for CASSLRVAGGPEEQYF. The chain is built from TRBV7-9 and TRBJ2-7; D may be TRBD2 (5 bases). There are 16 residues in the CDR3. V was pared by 2 bases and J by 7 bases, with 21 bases between. Germline CDR1 and CDR2: SEHNR and FQNEAQ (reference sequence). Full variable domain (rest looked up from reference TRBV7-9 and TRBJ2-7): DTGVSQNPRHKITKRGQNVTFRCDPISEHNRLYWYRQTLGQGPEFLTYFQNEAQLEKSRLLSDRFSAERPKGSFSTLEIQRTEQGDSAMYLCASSLRVAGGPEEQYFGPGTRLTVT.

For this clonotype: This may be a read error, as it is one base from a much larger clone. The missing conserved phenylalanine or tryptophan at the end of this CDR3 makes a read error likely. V and J are TRBV20-1 and TRBJ2-5; possibly TRBD1 or TRBD2 for D (6 bases each). Germline V gene sequence: CDR1 DFQATT, CDR2 SNEGSKA (reference sequence). Trimming stripped 6 bases from V and 5 bases from J, with 16 bases between. This CDR3 region has 13 residues. The CDR3 nucleotides read TGCAGTGCCGGGCCGGGGGCCTGGGAGACCCAGTACCTC. It yields the protein CSAGPGAWETQYL.